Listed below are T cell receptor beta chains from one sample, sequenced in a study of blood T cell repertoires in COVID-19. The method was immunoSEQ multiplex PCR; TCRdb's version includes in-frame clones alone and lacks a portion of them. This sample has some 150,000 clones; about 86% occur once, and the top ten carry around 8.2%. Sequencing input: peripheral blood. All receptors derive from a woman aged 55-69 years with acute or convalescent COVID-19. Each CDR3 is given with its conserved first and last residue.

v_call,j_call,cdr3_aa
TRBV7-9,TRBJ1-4,CASSSGQGGGNEKLFF
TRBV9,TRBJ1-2,CASSARVSGQGLLGYTF
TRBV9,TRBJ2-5,CASSPRPGSGGKETQYF
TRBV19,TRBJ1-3,CAIGTPQPGQGVNIYF
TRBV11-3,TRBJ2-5,CASSLDPDRPQYF
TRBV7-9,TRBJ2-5,CASSWRDRAWETQYF
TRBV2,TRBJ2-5,CASLGSQETQYF
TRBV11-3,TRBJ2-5,CASSLVGAETQYF
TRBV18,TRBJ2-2,CASSKTQVANTGELFF
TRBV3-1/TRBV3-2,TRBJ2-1,CASSQLQLDEQFF
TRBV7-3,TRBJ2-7,CASSPYLDRGASYEQYF